This entry features one T cell receptor (beta chain) sequence. The antigen is undetermined. This sample is drawn from a study of CD8 T cells in ankylosing spondylitis. The study's findings and limits: Disease-linked clones bore a CD8+ phenotype and were relatively rare in peripheral blood. Within matched ankylosing spondylitis synovial fluid, disease-linked clones were reportedly significantly enriched. Ankylosing spondylitis blood appeared to carry a characteristic TCR beta motif of roughly 8 highly homologous variants. Earlier work had already found some motif variants in reactive arthritis synovial fluid and blood.

TCRdb independently ran MiXCR on the 5' RACE reads; one entry per CDR3 protein. The table lists 350,000 or so distinct CDR3 sequences, about 15% of them singletons. The CDR3 consists of 14 residues. CDR1 is ENHRY, CDR2 SYGVKD, per germline. J was trimmed by 9 bases and V by 3 bases; bases with no gene match: 7. This TCR derives from a male donor with ankylosing spondylitis or in good health (not recorded which). What was sequenced was blood, either unsorted or a sorted T cell fraction (not recorded which). The V call is TRBV10-3, the J call TRBJ2-1; TRBD1 aligns across 8 bases. The CDR3 loop reads CAISDGQGAGEQFF. In nucleotides, the CDR3 is TGTGCCATCAGTGATGGGCAGGGGGCCGGTGAGCAGTTCTTC.